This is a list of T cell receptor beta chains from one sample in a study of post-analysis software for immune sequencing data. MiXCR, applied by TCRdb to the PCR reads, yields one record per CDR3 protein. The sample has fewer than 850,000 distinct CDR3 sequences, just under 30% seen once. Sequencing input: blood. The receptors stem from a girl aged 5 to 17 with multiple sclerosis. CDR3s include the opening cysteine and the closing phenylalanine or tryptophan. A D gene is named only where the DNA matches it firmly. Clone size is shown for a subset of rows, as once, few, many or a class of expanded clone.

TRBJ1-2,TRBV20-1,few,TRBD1,CSARVHQVPGQGNYGYTF
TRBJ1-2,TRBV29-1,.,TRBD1,CSVDSGTASTYGYTF
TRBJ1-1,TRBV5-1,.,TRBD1,CASSWRTGPAHTEAFF
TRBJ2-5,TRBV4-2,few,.,CASSDFGGGAQYF
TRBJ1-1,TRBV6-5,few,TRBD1,CASSPWTGSGDTEAFF
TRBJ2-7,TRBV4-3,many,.,CASSQDYPGTVIYEQYF
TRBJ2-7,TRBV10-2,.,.,CASRKSNGAYEQYF
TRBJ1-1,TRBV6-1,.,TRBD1,CASSTTRDRVDAFF
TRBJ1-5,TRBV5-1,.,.,CASSLAPSENQPQHF
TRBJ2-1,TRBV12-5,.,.,CASGLLGERSNEQFF
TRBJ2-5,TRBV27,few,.,CASSFFPSQETQYF
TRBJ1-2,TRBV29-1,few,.,CSGGVGQPGYTF
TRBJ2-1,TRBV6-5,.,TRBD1,CASSYRGQGVWEQFF
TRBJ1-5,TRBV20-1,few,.,CSARPSGRDNQPQHF
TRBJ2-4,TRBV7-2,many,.,CASSSLGYIQYF
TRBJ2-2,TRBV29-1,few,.,CSVEGGTGELFF
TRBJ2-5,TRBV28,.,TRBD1,CASSLWTGGSETQYF
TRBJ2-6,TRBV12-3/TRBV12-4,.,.,CASSFEFWGYRSGANVLTF
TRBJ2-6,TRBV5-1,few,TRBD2,CASSAGGLVGSGANVLTF
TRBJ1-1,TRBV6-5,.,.,CASSYRGETNTEAFF
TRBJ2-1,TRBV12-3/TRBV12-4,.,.,CASRSTGYQGGIEQFF
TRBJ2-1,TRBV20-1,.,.,CSARELALLWGEQFF
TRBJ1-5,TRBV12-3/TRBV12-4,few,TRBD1,CASSSGQGYSNQPQHF